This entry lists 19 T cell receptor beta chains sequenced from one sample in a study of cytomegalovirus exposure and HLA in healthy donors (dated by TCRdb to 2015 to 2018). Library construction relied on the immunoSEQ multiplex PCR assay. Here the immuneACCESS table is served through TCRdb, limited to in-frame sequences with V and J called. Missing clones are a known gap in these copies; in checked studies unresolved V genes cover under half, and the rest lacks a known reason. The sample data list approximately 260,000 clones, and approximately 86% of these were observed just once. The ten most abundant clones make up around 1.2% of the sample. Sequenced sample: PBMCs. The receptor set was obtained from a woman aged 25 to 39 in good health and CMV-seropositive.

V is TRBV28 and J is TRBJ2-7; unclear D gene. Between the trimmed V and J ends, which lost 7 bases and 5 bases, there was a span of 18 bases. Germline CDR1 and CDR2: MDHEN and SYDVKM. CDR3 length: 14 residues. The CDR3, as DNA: TGTGCCAGCATGAGTCGCCAGGCAACTCACGAGCAGTACTTC. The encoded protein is CASMSRQATHEQYF.

The CDR3 region is CAGGQDNEKLFF. The DNA of the CDR3 is TGTGCCGGAGGACAGGATAATGAAAAACTGTTTTTT. The chain couples TRBV2 to TRBJ1-4, with TRBD1 identical over 7 bases. This CDR3 spans 12 amino acids. V shed 11 bases and J 4 bases; nucleotides not matched to a gene: 4. The germline V gene has CDR1 SNHLY and CDR2 FYNNEI. The full variable domain, rest sourced from reference TRBV2 and TRBJ1-4, is EPEVTQTPSHQVTQMGQEVILRCVPISNHLYFYWYRQILGQKVEFLVSFYNNEISEKSEIFDDQFSVERPDGSNFTLKIRSTKLEDSAMYFCAGGQDNEKLFFGSGTQLSVL.

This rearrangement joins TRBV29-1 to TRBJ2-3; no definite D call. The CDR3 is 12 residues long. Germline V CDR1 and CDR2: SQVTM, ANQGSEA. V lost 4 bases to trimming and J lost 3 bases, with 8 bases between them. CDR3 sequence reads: CSVAVTTDTQYF. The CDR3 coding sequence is TGCAGCGTTGCTGTAACTACAGATACGCAGTATTTT.

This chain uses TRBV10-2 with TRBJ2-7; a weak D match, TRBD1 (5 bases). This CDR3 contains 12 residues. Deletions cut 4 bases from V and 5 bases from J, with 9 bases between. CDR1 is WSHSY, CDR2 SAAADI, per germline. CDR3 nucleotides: TGCGCCAGCAGTGCAGGGATGAACGAGCAGTACTTC. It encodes CASSAGMNEQYF.

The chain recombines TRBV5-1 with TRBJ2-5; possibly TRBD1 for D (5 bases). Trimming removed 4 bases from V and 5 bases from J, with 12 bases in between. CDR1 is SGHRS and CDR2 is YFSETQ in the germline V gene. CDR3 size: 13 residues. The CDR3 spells CASSDPPGETQYF. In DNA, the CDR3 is TGCGCCAGCAGCGATCCTCCAGGGGAGACCCAGTACTTC.

The CDR3: CASSTLAGGTDTQYF. The CDR3 DNA sequence: TGTGCCAGCAGTACTTTAGCGGGAGGAACAGATACGCAGTATTTT. The V and J genes are TRBV28 and TRBJ2-3, with 10 bases matching TRBD2. Unmatched junction bases numbered 5, after V lost 5 bases and J lost 3 bases. Germline loops: CDR1 MDHEN, CDR2 SYDVKM. The CDR3 is made up of 15 amino acids.

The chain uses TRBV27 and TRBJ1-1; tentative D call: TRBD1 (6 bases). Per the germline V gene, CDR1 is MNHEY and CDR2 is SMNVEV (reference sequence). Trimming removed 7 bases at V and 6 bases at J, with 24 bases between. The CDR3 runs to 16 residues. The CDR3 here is CASMGVLRGGVPEAFF. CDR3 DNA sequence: TGTGCCAGCATGGGTGTCCTCCGAGGGGGGGTACCTGAAGCTTTCTTT.

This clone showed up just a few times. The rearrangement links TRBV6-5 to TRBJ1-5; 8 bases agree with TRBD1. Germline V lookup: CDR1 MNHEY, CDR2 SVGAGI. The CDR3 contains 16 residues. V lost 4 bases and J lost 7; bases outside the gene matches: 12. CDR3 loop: CASSSITRGLGQPQHF. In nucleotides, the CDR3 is TGTGCCAGCAGTTCCATCACCAGGGGGCTCGGCCAGCCCCAGCATTTT.

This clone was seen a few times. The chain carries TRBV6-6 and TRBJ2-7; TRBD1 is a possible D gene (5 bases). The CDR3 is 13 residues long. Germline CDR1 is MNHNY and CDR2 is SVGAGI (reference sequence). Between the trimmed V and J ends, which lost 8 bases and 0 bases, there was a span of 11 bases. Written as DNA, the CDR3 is TGTGCCAGCCGGACACGGAGCTCCTACGAGCAGTACTTC. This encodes CASRTRSSYEQYF.

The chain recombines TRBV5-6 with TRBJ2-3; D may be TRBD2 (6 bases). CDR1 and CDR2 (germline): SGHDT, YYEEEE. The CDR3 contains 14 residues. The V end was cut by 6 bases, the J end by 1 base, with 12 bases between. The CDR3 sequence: CASNLAIGTDTQYF. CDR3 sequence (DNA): TGTGCCAGCAACCTAGCGATCGGCACAGATACGCAGTATTTT.

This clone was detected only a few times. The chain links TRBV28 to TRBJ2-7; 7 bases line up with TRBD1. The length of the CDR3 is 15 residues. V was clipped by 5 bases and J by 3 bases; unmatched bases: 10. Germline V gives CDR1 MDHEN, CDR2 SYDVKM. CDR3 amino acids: CASSNAGDSIYEQYF. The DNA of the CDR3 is TGTGCCAGCAGTAACGCCGGGGACAGTATCTACGAGCAGTACTTC. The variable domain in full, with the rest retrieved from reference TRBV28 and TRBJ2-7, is DVKVTQSSRYLVKRTGEKVFLECVQDMDHENMFWYRQDPGLGLRLIYFSYDVKMKEKGDIPEGYSVSREKKERFSLILESASTNQTSMYLCASSNAGDSIYEQYFGPGTRLTVT.

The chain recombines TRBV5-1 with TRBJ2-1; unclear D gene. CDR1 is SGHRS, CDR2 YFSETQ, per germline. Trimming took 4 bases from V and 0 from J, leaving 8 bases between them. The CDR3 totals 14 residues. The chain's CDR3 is CASSGSSSYNEQFF. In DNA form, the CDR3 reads TGCGCCAGCAGCGGCTCAAGCTCCTACAATGAGCAGTTCTTC.

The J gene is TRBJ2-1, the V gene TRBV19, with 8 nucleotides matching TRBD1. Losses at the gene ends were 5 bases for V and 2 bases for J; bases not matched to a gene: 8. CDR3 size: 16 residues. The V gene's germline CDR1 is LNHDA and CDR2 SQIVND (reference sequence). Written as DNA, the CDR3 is TGTGCCAGTAGTTCTTGGGCGGGACAGGCCTACAATGAGCAGTTCTTC. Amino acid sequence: CASSSWAGQAYNEQFF.

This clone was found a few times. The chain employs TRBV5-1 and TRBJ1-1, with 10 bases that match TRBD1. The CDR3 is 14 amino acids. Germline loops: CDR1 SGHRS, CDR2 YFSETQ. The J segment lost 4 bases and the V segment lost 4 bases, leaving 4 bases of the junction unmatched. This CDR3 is CASSPRTGGTEAFF. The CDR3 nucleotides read TGCGCCAGCAGCCCCCGGACAGGGGGCACTGAAGCTTTCTTT.

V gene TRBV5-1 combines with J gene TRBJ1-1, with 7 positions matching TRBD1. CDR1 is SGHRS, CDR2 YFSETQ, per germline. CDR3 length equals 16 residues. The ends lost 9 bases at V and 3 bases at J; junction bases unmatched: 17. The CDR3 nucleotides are TGCGCCACCTCGCGGGCCCCGAGGACAGGCGACACTGAAGCTTTCTTT. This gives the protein CATSRAPRTGDTEAFF.

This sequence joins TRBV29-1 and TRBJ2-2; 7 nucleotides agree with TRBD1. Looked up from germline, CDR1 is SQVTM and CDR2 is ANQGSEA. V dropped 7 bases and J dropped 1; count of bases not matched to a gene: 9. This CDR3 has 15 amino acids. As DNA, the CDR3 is TGCAGCGCCTCCCCAGGGGGTGGGAACACCGGGGAGCTGTTTTTT. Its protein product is CSASPGGGNTGELFF.

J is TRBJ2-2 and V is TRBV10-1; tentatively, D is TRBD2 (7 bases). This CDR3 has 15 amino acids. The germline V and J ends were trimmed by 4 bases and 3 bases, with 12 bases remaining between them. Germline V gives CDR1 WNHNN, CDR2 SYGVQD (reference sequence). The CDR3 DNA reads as TGCGCCAGCAGTGCCGGGGGGCCGGACACCGGGGAGCTGTTTTTT. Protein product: CASSAGGPDTGELFF.

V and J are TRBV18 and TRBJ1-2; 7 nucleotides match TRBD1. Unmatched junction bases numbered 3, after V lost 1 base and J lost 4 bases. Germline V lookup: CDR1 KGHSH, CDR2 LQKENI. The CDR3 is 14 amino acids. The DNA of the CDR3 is TGTGCCAGCTCACCACTCCACAGGGGCTATGGCTACACCTTC. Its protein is CASSPLHRGYGYTF.

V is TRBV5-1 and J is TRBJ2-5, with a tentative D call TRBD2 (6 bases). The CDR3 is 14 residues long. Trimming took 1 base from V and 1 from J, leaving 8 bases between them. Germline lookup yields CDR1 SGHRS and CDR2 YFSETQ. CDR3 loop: CASSLTGVQETQYF. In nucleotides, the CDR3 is TGCGCCAGCAGCTTGACGGGAGTCCAAGAGACCCAGTACTTC.